This T cell receptor beta chain was captured in a study of T cell clones after liver transplantation. Overall study context: TCRbeta sequencing after a pre-transplant mixed lymphocyte reaction identified graft-donor-reactive clones, later tracked in post-transplant blood.

Clones were sequenced by immunoSEQ multiplex PCR, and TCRdb holds only the in-frame ones, with some missing. The data contain some 120,000 clones, about nine tenths of them singletons. Only a few counts were recorded for this clone. A much bigger clone sits one base away, suggesting this may be a read error. Different DNA sequences within this sample yield the same CDR3. Germline CDR1 is SEHNR and CDR2 is FQNEAQ (reference sequence). The CDR3 has 13 amino acids. V gave up 2 bases and J gave up 2 bases, with 4 bases separating them. The sequence was obtained from a human patient who received a liver transplant. Some T cells may trace back to the graft donor. The chain has TRBV7-9 and TRBJ1-5; no firm D call. This specimen consisted of CD4+ T cells from blood, obtained 12 months after liver transplant. In nucleotides, the CDR3 is TGTGCCAGCAGCTTATCCGGCAATCAGCCCCAGCATTTT. Its protein product is CASSLSGNQPQHF.